This T cell receptor beta chain stems from a study of neurological immune-mediated disorders. Study background: The roughly 35 patients with multiple sclerosis comprised around 30 relapsing-remitting cases and 3 secondary progressive cases.

The table lists this clonotype with many counts. Its antigen remains unidentified. cDNA was made by 5'RACE with 10-nucleotide random UMIs. TCRdb reprocessed the 5' RACE reads via MiXCR and lists one record per CDR3 protein. The sample yields some 60,000 distinct CDR3 sequences, roughly 4% seen once. Study results and caveats: No clinical or MRI feature was associated with the multiple sclerosis repertoire cluster.

The length of the CDR3 is 13 residues. With 6 bases clipped from V and 7 bases from J, the junction kept 6 bases outside the gene matches. Germline assignment: CDR1 ENHRY and CDR2 SYGVKD. The chain recombines TRBV10-3 with TRBJ2-7, with 10 bases that match TRBD1. The TCR comes from a woman between 45 and 60 years old with multiple sclerosis. Sequencing input: PBMCs. CDR3 in DNA: TGTGCCATCAGCCGGACAGGGGGTGGTGAGCAGTACTTC. It translates to CAISRTGGGEQYF.